This entry describes one TCR beta chain. Its antigen is unknown. The record has no base qualities; no much larger clone is one base away. The donors were healthy, HIV-negative adults who had no recently reported acute infections or vaccinations. All donors were Caucasian adults living in Nashville, Tennessee, USA. Magnetic negative selection was used to enrich CD4+ T cells, after which naive cells were positively selected on CD45RA and the negative fraction became the memory subset. Blood was obtained by leukapheresis, after which PBMCs were separated by Ficoll-Histopaque density gradient centrifugation and cryopreserved in liquid nitrogen vapor phase. Analytical flow cytometry was used to check the purity and quantity of every magnetically sorted T cell population. Each sorted fraction had its genomic DNA isolated and then quantified by UV absorbance on a Nanodrop 2000c. Using the deep immunoSEQ assay, multiplex PCR amplified TCR CDR3 regions from genomic DNA. Extracted genomic DNA from each cell subset was distributed evenly across all wells of several immunoSEQ 96-well plates, and each plate was treated as a replicate. For sorted subsets, approximately 210 ng of genomic DNA, equivalent to 30,000 or so T cell genomes, went into each replicate PCR. Purified libraries were quantified with a Qubit 3.0 fluorometer, sized on a Bioanalyzer 2100, and re-quantified with the KAPA Library Quantification kit. A separate single-read 150-cycle Illumina NextSeq 550 flow cell was used to sequence each immunoSEQ 96-well plate. Turning to the authors' computational methods: The immunoSEQ output contained only junctional sequences without quality scores, so filtering could not match that applied to full-length reads. To assign V/J genes and CDR3, sequences were annotated against IMGT germline references using PyIR, a Python wrapper for IgBLAST v1.9. Reads were removed for weak V/J assignments (E-value above 1e-6), missing CDR3, stop codons, out-of-frame junctions, or ambiguous translated residues. V3J clonotypes were defined by identical inferred V gene, J gene, and CDR3 amino acid sequence. To compute the percentage overlap between repertoires, the number of shared unique clonotypes was divided by the size of the smaller repertoire. Repertoire richness was assessed with RTK rarefaction, the Chao1 estimator, and Recon v2.1 estimates of unobserved clonotypes. For all TCRbeta clonotypes obtained by the gDNA method from several donors, generation probabilities were computed with OLGA. The clones in this table, taken by TCRdb from immuneACCESS, are in-frame only. Not every clone is retained; where verified, under half of the shortfall comes from an unresolved V gene, and the cause of the rest is unknown. For V, J and clone size, that table is used; D and trimming come from the DNA. The sample table holds approximately 2.5 million clones, of which over 85% were seen once. Of the sample, over 0.12% falls within the top ten clones.

This sample stems from a study of shared clonotypes between healthy human individuals (TCRdb year 2020). In terms of the full investigation: The cohort included a few men and a couple of women between 18 and 49 years of age. For each donor, three plates each were used for CD4 naive and CD4 memory, two plates were used for CD8 naive, and one plate was used for CD8 memory. The study deeply sequenced blood TCR repertoires of five healthy adults to estimate repertoire size and the extent of clonotype sharing between individuals. To increase sequencing depth and limit assay-specific biases, different laboratories used diverse techniques to prepare libraries and sequence TCR repertoires. Between about 0.8 and 9.5 billion PBMCs per donor were obtained by leukapheresis. Points the paper makes about the study in general: Incomplete sequencing was indicated by rarefaction of sorted-subset datasets, despite the large sequencing depth. Naive subsets generally had larger estimated clonotype richness than memory subsets. Approximately 5% of naive CD4, 3.5% of naive CD8, roughly 2.4% of memory CD4, and around 0.4% of memory CD8 clonotypes were shared across several donors. Pairwise subsampling led to the expectation that sequencing depth would affect the degree of clonotype sharing among donors. Only blood was sampled, and tissue TCR repertoires likely differ from those in blood. The small number of donors limited the genetic and exposure-history diversity represented. Compared with non-shared clonotypes, the clonotypes found in all four sorted-subset donors had higher generation probabilities.

V lost 7 bases and J lost 5 bases; the stretch between them is 11 bases long. The CDR3 goes from the cysteine to the phenylalanine over 12 residues. Only CDR3 DNA is held: 36 bases, read in frame from base 1. The germline V gene gives CDR1 as SGHRS and CDR2 as YFSETQ. Sequenced sample: naive CD4+ T cells sorted from blood. This sample's cell subset or site label indicates: CD45RA+ positively selected. The sequence joins TRBV5-1 to TRBJ2-3; the best D guess is TRBD2, with 5 bases matching. This clonotype originated in a young man in good health. The sequenced DNA is TGCGCCAGCGGTCACGGGGTAGATACGCAGTATTTT. Its coded protein is CASGHGVDTQYF.